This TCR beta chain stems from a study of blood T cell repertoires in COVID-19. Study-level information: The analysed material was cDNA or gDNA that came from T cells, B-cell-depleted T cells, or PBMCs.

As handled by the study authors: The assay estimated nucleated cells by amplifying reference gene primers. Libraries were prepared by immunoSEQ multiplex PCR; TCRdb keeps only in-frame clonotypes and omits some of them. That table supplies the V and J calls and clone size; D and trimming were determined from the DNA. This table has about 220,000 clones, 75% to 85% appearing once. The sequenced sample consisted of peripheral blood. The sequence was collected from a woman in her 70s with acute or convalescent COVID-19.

Written as DNA, the CDR3 is TGTGCCAGCTCACCGACGGGACTGCCGACTGCGCAGTATTTT. Its protein is CASSPTGLPTAQYF. The chain recombines TRBV18 with TRBJ2-3; D is possibly TRBD2 (6 bases). Trimming took 3 bases from V and 10 from J, leaving 17 bases between them. The CDR3 totals 14 residues. CDR1 KGHSH and CDR2 LQKENI come from the germline V gene.